This TCR beta chain was recorded in a study of CXCR3-negative and CXCR3-positive naive CD8 T cells. Turning to the study itself: TRB reads totalled about 150 million, about 1.5 +/- 0.3 million per library.

Triplicates of roughly 300,000 cells were sorted from each CD8+ T cell subset. CDR3 size: 16 residues. Germline V gene lookup returns CDR1 PRHDT and CDR2 FYEKMQ (reference sequence). The authors prepared UMI-labeled TRB cDNA libraries by 5' RACE. TCRdb re-called the 5' RACE reads; one entry per CDR3 protein, DNA not given. In all, the sample yields tens of thousands of distinct CDR3 sequences. Sequenced sample: memory CD8+ T cells from blood. V is TRBV13 and J is TRBJ2-7; the TCRdb call, TRBD2, lacks DNA for checking. The sequence came from a human donor in good health. Some clones in this sample may be carry-over from other donors' samples. The CDR3 sequence: CASSLEVLAGSYEQYF.